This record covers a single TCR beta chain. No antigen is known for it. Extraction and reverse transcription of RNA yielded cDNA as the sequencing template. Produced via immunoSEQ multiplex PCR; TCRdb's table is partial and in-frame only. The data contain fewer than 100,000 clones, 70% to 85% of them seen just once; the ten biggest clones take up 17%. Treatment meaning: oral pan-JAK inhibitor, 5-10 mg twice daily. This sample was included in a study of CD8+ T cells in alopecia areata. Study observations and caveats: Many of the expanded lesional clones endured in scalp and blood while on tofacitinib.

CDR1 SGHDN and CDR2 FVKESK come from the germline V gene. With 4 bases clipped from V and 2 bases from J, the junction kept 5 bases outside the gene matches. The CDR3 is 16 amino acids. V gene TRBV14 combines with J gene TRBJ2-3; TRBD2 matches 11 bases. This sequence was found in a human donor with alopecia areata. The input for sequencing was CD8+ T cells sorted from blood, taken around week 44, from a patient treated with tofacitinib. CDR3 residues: CASSPLAGEHTDTQYF. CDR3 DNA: TGTGCCAGCAGCCCACTAGCGGGGGAACACACAGATACGCAGTATTTT.